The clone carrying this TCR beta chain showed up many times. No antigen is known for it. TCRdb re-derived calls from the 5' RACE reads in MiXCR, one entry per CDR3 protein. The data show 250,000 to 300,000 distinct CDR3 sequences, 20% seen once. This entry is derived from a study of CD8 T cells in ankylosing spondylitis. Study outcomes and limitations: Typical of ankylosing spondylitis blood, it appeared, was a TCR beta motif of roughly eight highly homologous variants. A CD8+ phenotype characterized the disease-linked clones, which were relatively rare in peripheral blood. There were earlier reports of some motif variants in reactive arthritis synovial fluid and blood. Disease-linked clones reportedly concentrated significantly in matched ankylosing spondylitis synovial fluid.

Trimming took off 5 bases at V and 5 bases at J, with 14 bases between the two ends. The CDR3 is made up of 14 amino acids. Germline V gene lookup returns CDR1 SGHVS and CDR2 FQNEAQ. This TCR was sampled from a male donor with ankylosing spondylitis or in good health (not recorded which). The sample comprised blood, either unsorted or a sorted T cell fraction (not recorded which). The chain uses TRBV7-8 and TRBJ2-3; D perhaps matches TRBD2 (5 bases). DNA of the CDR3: TGTGCCAGCAGCCTTGCGGGTGGAGGAGATACGCAGTATTTT. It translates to CASSLAGGGDTQYF.